This paragraph reports one TCR beta chain. Its cognate antigen is unknown. This specimen comes from a study of cytomegalovirus exposure and HLA in healthy donors. Amplification used 60 Vbeta primers and 13 Jbeta primers. The method was immunoSEQ multiplex PCR; TCRdb's version includes in-frame clones alone and lacks a portion of them. Here the sample spans approximately 190,000 clones, 65% to 85% being singletons. Trimming took 7 bases from V and 0 from J, leaving 6 bases between them. The CDR3 length is 11 residues. CDR1 SQVTM and CDR2 ANQGSEA come from the germline V gene. Findings and caveats of the study: An ancestry cluster, one associated with Asian ancestry, reportedly showed fewer N-insertions than the approximately 700-donor mean in a later analysis.

This receptor was identified in a man aged 35 to 55 in good health and CMV-seropositive. The chain couples TRBV29-1 to TRBJ1-1; no clear D gene. Input material: PBMCs. Here the CDR3 reads CSAYLNTEAFF. In nucleotides, the CDR3 is TGCAGCGCGTACTTGAACACTGAAGCTTTCTTT.